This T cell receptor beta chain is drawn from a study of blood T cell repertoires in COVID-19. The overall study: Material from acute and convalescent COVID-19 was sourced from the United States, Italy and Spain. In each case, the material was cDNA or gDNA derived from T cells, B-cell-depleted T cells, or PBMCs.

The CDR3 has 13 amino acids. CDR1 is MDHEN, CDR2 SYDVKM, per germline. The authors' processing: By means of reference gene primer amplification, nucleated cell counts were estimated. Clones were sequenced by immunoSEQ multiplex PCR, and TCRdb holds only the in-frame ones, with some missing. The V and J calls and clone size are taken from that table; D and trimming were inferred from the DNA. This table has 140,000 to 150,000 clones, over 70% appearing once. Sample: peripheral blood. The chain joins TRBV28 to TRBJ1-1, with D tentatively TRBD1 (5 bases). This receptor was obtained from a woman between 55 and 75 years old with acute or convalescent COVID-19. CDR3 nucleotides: TGTGCTAGTGGGGGGAGGATGAACACTGAAGCTTTCTTT. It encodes CASGGRMNTEAFF.